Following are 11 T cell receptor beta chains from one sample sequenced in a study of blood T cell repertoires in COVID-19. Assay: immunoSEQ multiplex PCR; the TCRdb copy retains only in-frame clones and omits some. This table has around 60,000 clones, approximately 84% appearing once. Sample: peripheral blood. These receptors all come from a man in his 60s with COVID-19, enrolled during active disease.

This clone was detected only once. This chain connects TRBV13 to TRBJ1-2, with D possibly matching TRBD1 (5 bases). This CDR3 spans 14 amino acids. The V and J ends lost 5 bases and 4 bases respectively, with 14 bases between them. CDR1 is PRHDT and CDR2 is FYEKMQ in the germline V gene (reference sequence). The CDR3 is CASSIRPRAYGYTF. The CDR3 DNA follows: TGTGCCAGCAGCATTCGCCCCAGGGCCTATGGCTACACCTTC. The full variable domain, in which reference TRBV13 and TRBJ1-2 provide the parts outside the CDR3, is AAGVIQSPRHLIKEKRETATLKCYPIPRHDTVYWYQQGPGQDPQFLISFYEKMQSDKGSIPDRFSAQQFSDYHSELNMSSLELGDSALYFCASSIRPRAYGYTFGSGTRLTVV.

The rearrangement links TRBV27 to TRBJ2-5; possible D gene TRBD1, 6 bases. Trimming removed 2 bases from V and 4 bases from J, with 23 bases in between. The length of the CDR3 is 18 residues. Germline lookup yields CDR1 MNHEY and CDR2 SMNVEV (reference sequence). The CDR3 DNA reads TGTGCCAGCAGTTTAACTGGACAGTCCTCCAATCCACTAGAGACCCAGTACTTC. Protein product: CASSLTGQSSNPLETQYF.

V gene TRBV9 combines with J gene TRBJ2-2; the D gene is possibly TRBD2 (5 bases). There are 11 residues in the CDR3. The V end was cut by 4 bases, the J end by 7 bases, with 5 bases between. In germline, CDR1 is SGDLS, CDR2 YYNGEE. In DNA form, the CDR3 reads TGTGCCAGCAGCCGGGGCGGGGAGCTGTTTTTT. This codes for CASSRGGELFF.

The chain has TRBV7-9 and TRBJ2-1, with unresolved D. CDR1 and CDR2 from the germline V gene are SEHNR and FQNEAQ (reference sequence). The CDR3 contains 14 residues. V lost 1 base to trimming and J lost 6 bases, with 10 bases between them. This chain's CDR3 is CASSLDFPFNEQFF. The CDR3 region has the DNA TGTGCCAGCAGCTTAGACTTTCCTTTCAATGAGCAGTTCTTC.

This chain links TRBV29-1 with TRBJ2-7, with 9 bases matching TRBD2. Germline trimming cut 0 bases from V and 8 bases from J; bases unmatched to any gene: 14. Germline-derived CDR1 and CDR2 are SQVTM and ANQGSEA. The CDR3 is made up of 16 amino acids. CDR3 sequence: CSVEDSSGGISTKQYF. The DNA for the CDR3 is TGCAGCGTTGAAGATTCCAGCGGGGGGATATCTACGAAGCAGTACTTC.

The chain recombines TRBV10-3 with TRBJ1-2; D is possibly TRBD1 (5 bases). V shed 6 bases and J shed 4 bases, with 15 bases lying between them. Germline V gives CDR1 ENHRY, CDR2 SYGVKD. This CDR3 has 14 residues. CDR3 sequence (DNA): TGTGCCATCAGCGACTTTCAGGGAGGCTATGGCTACACCTTC. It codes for CAISDFQGGYGYTF.

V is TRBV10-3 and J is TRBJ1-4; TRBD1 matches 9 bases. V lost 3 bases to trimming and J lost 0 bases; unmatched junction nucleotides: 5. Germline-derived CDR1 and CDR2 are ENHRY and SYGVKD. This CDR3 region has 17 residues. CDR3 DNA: TGTGCCATCAGTGAAGGGACAGGGCCTGCAACTAATGAAAAACTGTTTTTT. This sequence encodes CAISEGTGPATNEKLFF.

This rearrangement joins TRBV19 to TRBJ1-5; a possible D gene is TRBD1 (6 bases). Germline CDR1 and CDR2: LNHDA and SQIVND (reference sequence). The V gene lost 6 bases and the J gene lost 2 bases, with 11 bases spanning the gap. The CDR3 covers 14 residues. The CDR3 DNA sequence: TGTGCCAGTAGGTGGACAGCCGGCAATCAGCCCCAGCATTTT. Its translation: CASRWTAGNQPQHF.

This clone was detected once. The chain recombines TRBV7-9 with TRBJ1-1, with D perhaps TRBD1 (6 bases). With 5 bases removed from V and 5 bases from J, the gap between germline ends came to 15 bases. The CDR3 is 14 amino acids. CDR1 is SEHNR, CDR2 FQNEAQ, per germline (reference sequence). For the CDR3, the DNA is TGTGCCAGCAGCGGAACAGGGCCGTCTACTGAAGCTTTCTTT. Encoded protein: CASSGTGPSTEAFF.

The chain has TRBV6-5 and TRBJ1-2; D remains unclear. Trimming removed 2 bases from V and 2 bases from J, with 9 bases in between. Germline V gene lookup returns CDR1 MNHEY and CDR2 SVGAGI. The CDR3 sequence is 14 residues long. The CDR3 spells CASSYREENYGYTF. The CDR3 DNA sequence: TGTGCCAGCAGTTACCGGGAAGAGAACTATGGCTACACCTTC.

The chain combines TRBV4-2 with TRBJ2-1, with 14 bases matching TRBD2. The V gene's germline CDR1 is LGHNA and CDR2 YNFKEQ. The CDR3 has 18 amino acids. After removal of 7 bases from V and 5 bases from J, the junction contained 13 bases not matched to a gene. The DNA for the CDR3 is TGTGCCAGCACTCCCCTCCATGGACTAGCGGGAGGAAACAATGAGCAGTTCTTC. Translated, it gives CASTPLHGLAGGNNEQFF.